These T cell receptor beta chains were read from a single sample in a study of blood T cells in healthy people across ages. Each CDR3 protein gets one entry after TCRdb re-called the 5' RACE reads with MiXCR. The sample comprises hundreds of thousands of distinct CDR3 sequences, roughly 25% of which are singletons, and more than 7.5% rests with the top ten. This same sample was also taken into another study, of T cells of mothers and their children.

The sequenced material came from blood. The source is a boy between 10 and 17 years old in good health. Both conserved end residues are part of each CDR3. The D gene is left open where the match is weak. The listing skips clone size in some rows; elsewhere it reads once, few, many or a size class.

cdr3_nt cdr3_aa j_call d_call clone_size v_call
TGTGCCAGCTCACCACCGATCGGCCCGGGGAACATTCAGTACTTC CASSPPIGPGNIQYF TRBJ2-4 NA NA TRBV18
TGTGCCAGCAGCCCGTTCGGCAGGGATGAGCAGTTCTTC CASSPFGRDEQFF TRBJ2-1 NA few TRBV7-3
TGTGCCAGCAGCCAGGTACAGGAGGCGGAGACCCAGTACTTC CASSQVQEAETQYF TRBJ2-5 NA few TRBV28
TGCAGTGCTAGCCCCGGGCTACTTGGAAACACCATATATTTT CSASPGLLGNTIYF TRBJ1-3 NA few TRBV20-1
TGCAGCGGATCCCCGAGGCTAGCTCTAGAGACCCAGTACTTC CSGSPRLALETQYF TRBJ2-5 NA NA TRBV29-1
TGTGCCAGCAGCCTCGGACTGCCCTCGGTAATGAACACTGAAGCTTTCTTT CASSLGLPSVMNTEAFF TRBJ1-1 NA NA TRBV14
TGCAGCGTGTACCGGGACAACTCCTACGAGCAGTACTTC CSVYRDNSYEQYF TRBJ2-7 NA NA TRBV29-1
TGTGCCAGCGGAAACACGGTGGATGAGCAGTACTTC CASGNTVDEQYF TRBJ2-7 NA NA TRBV7-2
TGTGCCAGCAGTAATAGCGGACCCTACGAGCAGTACTTC CASSNSGPYEQYF TRBJ2-7 NA few TRBV28
TGTGCCAGCAGCAAAGGGCAGGGCCCAGATACGCAGTATTTT CASSKGQGPDTQYF TRBJ2-3 NA NA TRBV21-1
TGTGCCAGCTTAGCGGGAGTTCTGTACGAGCAGTACTTC CASLAGVLYEQYF TRBJ2-7 TRBD2 few TRBV6-5
TGTGCCAGCAGCTTATCTGGCGGAGGGGGTGAAAAACTGTTTTTT CASSLSGGGGEKLFF TRBJ1-4 NA NA TRBV7-9
TGTGCCAGCAGCCAATCCCGACTAGCGGGAACCTACAATGAGCAGTTCTTC CASSQSRLAGTYNEQFF TRBJ2-1 TRBD2 NA TRBV3-1
TGCAGCGCCCCATGGACAGGGACAATGGAGACCCAGTACTTC CSAPWTGTMETQYF TRBJ2-5 TRBD1 NA TRBV29-1
TGTGCCAGCGGAGGTCAGGGGGTCGAGACCCAGTACTTC CASGGQGVETQYF TRBJ2-5 TRBD1 few TRBV27
TGTGCCAGCAGTTTAAGCGGGGCCAAGCCCTACGAGCAGTACTTC CASSLSGAKPYEQYF TRBJ2-7 TRBD2 few TRBV12-3/TRBV12-4
TGTGCTAGCACCGGACCCCACACCGGGGAGCTGTTTTTT CASTGPHTGELFF TRBJ2-2 NA few TRBV7-7
TGCAGCGACCTGGGGGTATCTAACTATGGCTACACCTTC CSDLGVSNYGYTF TRBJ1-2 NA NA TRBV29-1